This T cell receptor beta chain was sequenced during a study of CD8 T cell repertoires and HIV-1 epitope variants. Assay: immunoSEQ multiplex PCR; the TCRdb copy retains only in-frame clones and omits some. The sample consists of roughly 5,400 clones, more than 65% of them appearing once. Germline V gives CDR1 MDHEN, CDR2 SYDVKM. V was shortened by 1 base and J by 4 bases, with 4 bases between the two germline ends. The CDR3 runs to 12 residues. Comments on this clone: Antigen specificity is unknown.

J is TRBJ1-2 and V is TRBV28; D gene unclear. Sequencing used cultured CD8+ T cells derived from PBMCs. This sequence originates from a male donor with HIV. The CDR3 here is CASSLFSYGYTF. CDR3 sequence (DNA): TGTGCCAGCAGTTTATTTAGCTATGGCTACACCTTC.